This passage covers 23 T cell receptor beta chains from one sample sequenced in a study of blood T cell repertoires in COVID-19. Clones were sequenced by immunoSEQ multiplex PCR, and TCRdb holds only the in-frame ones, with some missing. In the table there are 200,000 or so clones, around 89% of which are singletons. The sample comprised peripheral blood. Source of these receptors: a young man with COVID-19, enrolled during active disease.

The chain has TRBV28 and TRBJ2-7; 10 bases agree with TRBD1. The V gene's germline CDR1 is MDHEN and CDR2 SYDVKM. J gave up 5 bases and V 5 bases, and 9 bases lay outside the gene matches. The CDR3 spans 15 residues. CDR3 in amino acids: CASSGSGQGRNEQYF. The CDR3 nucleotides are TGTGCCAGCAGTGGGTCGGGACAGGGGAGAAACGAGCAGTACTTC. Together with reference TRBV28 and TRBJ2-7, the CDR3 gives the full variable domain: DVKVTQSSRYLVKRTGEKVFLECVQDMDHENMFWYRQDPGLGLRLIYFSYDVKMKEKGDIPEGYSVSREKKERFSLILESASTNQTSMYLCASSGSGQGRNEQYFGPGTRLTVT.

CDR3 DNA sequence: TGTGCCAGCAGCTTCCAAGGGACAGACGAGACCCAGTACTTC. Its translation is CASSFQGTDETQYF. The rearrangement uses TRBV9 and TRBJ2-5, with 7 bases matching TRBD1. The CDR3 is 14 residues long. V gave up 4 bases and J gave up 5 bases; unmatched junction bases: 8. Germline CDR1 reads SGDLS; CDR2 reads YYNGEE.

This chain uses TRBV11-3 with TRBJ2-1; 10 bases agree with TRBD1. The CDR3 extends over 14 amino acids. CDR1 SGHNT and CDR2 YENEEA come from the germline V gene. Trimming at V came to 0 bases and at J to 8 bases, leaving 1 base not matched to a gene. CDR3 residues: CASSLDGQGDEQFF. Here the CDR3 DNA reads TGTGCCAGCAGCTTAGATGGACAGGGGGATGAGCAGTTCTTC.

V gene TRBV6-5 combines with J gene TRBJ2-7; tentatively, D is TRBD1 (6 bases). V lost 4 bases, J lost 4 bases, and 14 bases lay in between. The CDR3 runs to 14 residues. Germline-derived CDR1 and CDR2 are MNHEY and SVGAGI. Here the CDR3 DNA reads TGTGCCAGCAGTTGGGACAAATCCCTATACGAGCAGTACTTC. Its protein is CASSWDKSLYEQYF.

The chain joins TRBV27 to TRBJ1-6; TRBD1 might be the D (6 bases). This CDR3 spans 14 amino acids. Trimming cost V 0 bases and J 9 bases, with 9 bases left between them. CDR1 and CDR2 (germline): MNHEY, SMNVEV (reference sequence). Here the CDR3 DNA reads TGTGCCAGCAGTTTATCGGACAGCCCTTCACCCCTCCACTTT. Translated, it gives CASSLSDSPSPLHF.

The genes are TRBV7-9 and TRBJ2-3; D call uncertain. The V gene's germline CDR1 is SEHNR and CDR2 FQNEAQ (reference sequence). The CDR3 sequence is 13 residues long. V dropped 4 bases and J dropped 4 bases, with 9 bases sitting between them. Here the CDR3 reads CASSSGVSDTQYF. The CDR3 nucleotides are TGTGCCAGCAGCTCTGGAGTCTCAGATACGCAGTATTTT.

This chain connects TRBV5-4 to TRBJ2-7, with 10 bases lining up with TRBD2. The CDR3 is 15 amino acids. V lost 4 bases to trimming and J lost 0 bases; unmatched junction nucleotides: 4. Germline V lookup: CDR1 SGHNT, CDR2 YYREEE (reference sequence). The CDR3 loop is CASSQGLAFSYEQYF. CDR3 bases: TGTGCCAGCAGCCAGGGACTAGCGTTCTCCTACGAGCAGTACTTC.

The V and J genes are TRBV19 and TRBJ2-2; possible D gene TRBD1, 6 bases. The length of the CDR3 is 14 residues. Germline assignment: CDR1 LNHDA and CDR2 SQIVND (reference sequence). V lost 5 bases, J lost 6 bases, and 13 bases lay in between. The DNA for the CDR3 is TGTGCCAGTAGTTTTCGACAGGTCCCCGGGGAGCTGTTTTTT. Translating it yields CASSFRQVPGELFF.

This chain uses TRBV27 with TRBJ1-2, with D maybe TRBD1 (5 bases). The CDR3 runs 15 residues. Trimming took 0 bases from V and 4 from J, leaving 12 bases between them. The germline V gene has CDR1 MNHEY and CDR2 SMNVEV (reference sequence). The CDR3 region is CASSLSQGAIYGYTF. Written as DNA, the CDR3 is TGTGCCAGCAGTTTATCACAAGGGGCGATCTATGGCTACACCTTC.

The V and J genes are TRBV7-2 and TRBJ2-7; 14 bases line up with TRBD2. The CDR3 spans 15 residues. V shed 5 bases and J 5 bases; nucleotides not matched to a gene: 5. Germline loops: CDR1 SGHTA, CDR2 FQGNSA. CDR3 loop: CASSPGLAGGHEQYF. The CDR3 DNA reads TGTGCCAGCAGCCCAGGACTAGCGGGGGGCCACGAGCAGTACTTC.

The J gene is TRBJ2-7, the V gene TRBV24-1, with D possibly TRBD2 on 6 matching bases. The V gene's germline CDR1 is KGHDR and CDR2 SFDVKD. The V and J ends lost 2 bases and 0 bases respectively, with 13 bases between them. This CDR3 spans 16 amino acids. CDR3 DNA: TGTGCCACCAGTGATTCCGGGACTCCAAACTCCTACGAGCAGTACTTC. Translating it yields CATSDSGTPNSYEQYF.

The CDR3 loop reads CASSFRIALGAKNIQYF. The DNA of the CDR3 is TGTGCCAGCAGTTTTCGGATTGCGCTAGGAGCCAAAAACATTCAGTACTTC. The chain combines TRBV27 with TRBJ2-4; no definite D call. Germline V gene sequence: CDR1 MNHEY, CDR2 SMNVEV (reference sequence). V was trimmed by 3 bases and J by 0 bases, leaving 15 bases between them. The CDR3 sequence is 17 residues long.

The chain is built from TRBV7-8 and TRBJ2-6; maybe TRBD1 (6 bases). Trimming cost V 5 bases and J 2 bases, with 10 bases left between them. This CDR3 region has 15 residues. Germline V gene data show CDR1 as SGHVS and CDR2 as FQNEAQ. The CDR3 loop is CASSPGVAGANVLTF. CDR3 bases: TGTGCCAGCAGCCCAGGGGTGGCTGGGGCCAACGTCCTGACTTTC. Supplemented by reference TRBV7-8 and TRBJ2-6, the full variable domain reads GAGVSQSPRYKVAKRGQDVALRCDPISGHVSLFWYQQALGQGPEFLTYFQNEAQLDKSGLPSDRFFAERPEGSVSTLKIQRTQQEDSAVYLCASSPGVAGANVLTFGAGSRLTVL.

The chain uses TRBV5-1 and TRBJ1-5, with D hard to call. The CDR3 sequence is 13 residues long. V was cut by 2 bases and J by 3 bases, with 6 bases left in between. Germline loops: CDR1 SGHRS, CDR2 YFSETQ. In DNA, the CDR3 is TGCGCCAGCAGCTTACGACTCAATCAGCCCCAGCATTTT. Translation gives CASSLRLNQPQHF.

The chain joins TRBV20-1 to TRBJ2-1, with 14 positions matching TRBD2. The CDR3 spans 15 residues. In germline, CDR1 is DFQATT, CDR2 SNEGSKA (reference sequence). Unmatched junction bases numbered 7, after V lost 3 bases and J lost 9 bases. CDR3 bases: TGCAGTGCTAGTAGACCAGGACTAGCGGGAGGTGAGCAGTTCTTC. This translates into CSASRPGLAGGEQFF.

J is TRBJ2-3 and V is TRBV7-9; D not resolved. Germline CDR1 and CDR2: SEHNR and FQNEAQ (reference sequence). CDR3 length: 13 amino acids. The V gene lost 3 bases and the J gene lost 5 bases, with 9 bases spanning the gap. The CDR3 loop is CASSFTELDTQYF. CDR3 in DNA: TGTGCCAGCAGCTTCACAGAATTAGATACGCAGTATTTT.

The V gene is TRBV18, the J gene TRBJ1-5; 8 nucleotides align to TRBD1. This CDR3 is built from 16 residues. From germline, CDR1 is KGHSH and CDR2 LQKENI. J lost 4 bases, V lost 3 bases, and 8 bases had no gene match. CDR3 protein: CASSPDRGTVNQPQHF. In DNA form, the CDR3 reads TGTGCCAGCTCACCCGACAGGGGAACCGTAAATCAGCCCCAGCATTTT.

This clone was counted once. The rearrangement links TRBV12-5 to TRBJ1-2; D gene uncertain. Germline CDR1 reads LGHNT; CDR2 reads FRNRAP. Trimming cost V 7 bases and J 8 bases, with 17 bases left between them. CDR3 length: 13 residues. The CDR3 DNA sequence: TGTGCTAGTGTCACATCCGTATCGCGGGGCTACACCTTC. Its protein product is CASVTSVSRGYTF.

In DNA form, the CDR3 reads TGTGCCAGCTCACCACTCCTAGTACAGGGACAGCACTCTGGAAACACCATATATTTT. This translates into CASSPLLVQGQHSGNTIYF. This chain joins TRBV18 and TRBJ1-3, with 7 bases aligning to TRBD1. The ends lost 1 base at V and 0 bases at J; junction bases unmatched: 12. Germline V gene sequence: CDR1 KGHSH, CDR2 LQKENI. This CDR3 spans 19 amino acids.

The V call is TRBV7-2, the J call TRBJ2-3; D call uncertain. Germline CDR1 reads SGHTA; CDR2 reads FQGNSA. V dropped 2 bases and J dropped 0 bases, with 12 bases sitting between them. This CDR3 spans 16 amino acids. The chain's CDR3 is CASSLRNTHSTDTQYF. In DNA, the CDR3 is TGTGCCAGCAGCTTACGCAACACACACAGCACAGATACGCAGTATTTT. The full variable domain, rest sourced from reference TRBV7-2 and TRBJ2-3, is GAGVSQSPSNKVTEKGKDVELRCDPISGHTALYWYRQSLGQGLEFLIYFQGNSAPDKSGLPSDRFSAERTGGSVSTLTIQRTQQEDSAVYLCASSLRNTHSTDTQYFGPGTRLTVL.

V gene TRBV5-6 combines with J gene TRBJ2-2; 7 positions agree with TRBD1. Looked up from germline, CDR1 is SGHDT and CDR2 is YYEEEE. The CDR3 loop spans 15 amino acids. Trimming cost V 4 bases and J 6 bases; bases outside gene matches: 9. The DNA of the CDR3 is TGTGCCAGCAGCGCTCGACAGGGTTGGGCCGGGGAGCTGTTTTTT. Its protein product is CASSARQGWAGELFF.

This chain joins TRBV27 and TRBJ1-2, with TRBD1 matching over 8 bases. Trimming removed 5 bases from V and 4 bases from J; junction bases left unmatched: 9. The CDR3 runs 15 residues. Germline CDR1 reads MNHEY; CDR2 reads SMNVEV (reference sequence). CDR3 coding DNA: TGTGCCAGCAGTCCAGCAGGGGGCGTTGGCTATGGCTACACCTTC. Its protein product is CASSPAGGVGYGYTF.

This sequence joins TRBV10-3 and TRBJ1-4, with TRBD1 matching over 7 bases. V dropped 3 bases and J dropped 8; count of bases not matched to a gene: 9. The germline V gene has CDR1 ENHRY and CDR2 SYGVKD. CDR3 length: 15 residues. The CDR3 DNA reads TGTGCCATCAGTGATCCCGACAGGGATAACGAAAAACTGTTTTTT. It codes for CAISDPDRDNEKLFF.